This entry is about one TCR beta chain. Its specificity is not known. These data originate in a study of blood T cells in healthy people across ages. The study's findings and limits: The unsorted PBMCs prevented any conclusive comparison of naive versus antigen-experienced cells.

From germline, CDR1 is SEHNR and CDR2 FQNEAQ (reference sequence). This CDR3 has 16 residues. The ends were cut back, 8 bases at V and 0 bases at J, with 16 bases in the middle. Peripheral blood from each donor was collected in a volume of 9.5 to 10 milliliters. The extraction recovered at least 5.5 micrograms of total RNA per sample. Alongside a J-beta primer mix, a sample-barcoded 5' primer served in a second PCR lasting about 7 to 12 cycles. TCRdb passed the 5' RACE reads through MiXCR, listing each CDR3 protein once. The sample has some 800,000 distinct CDR3 sequences; more than 20% are singletons. Separately, the same data were catalogued under a study of T cells of mothers and their children. From that study: Overlap in related mother-child pairs always slightly exceeded unrelated pairs, never significantly.

V usage is TRBV7-9 and J usage is TRBJ1-4; D is possibly TRBD1 (5 bases). This receptor was obtained from a boy younger than 18 in good health. The sequenced sample was blood. The CDR3 region is CASRSTVDATNEKLFF. The CDR3 region has the DNA TGTGCCAGCCGTTCGACAGTTGATGCAACTAATGAAAAACTGTTTTTT.